These 20 T cell receptor beta chains originate from one sample sequenced in a study of blood T cell repertoires in COVID-19. TCRdb's table, derived via immunoSEQ multiplex PCR, lists solely in-frame clones and lacks some. The sample includes approximately 74,000 clones, around 90% seen only once; the top ten take approximately 4.8%. What was sequenced was peripheral blood. These receptors were obtained from a woman aged 55-75 years with active COVID-19.

The chain uses TRBV5-1 and TRBJ2-1, with 11 nucleotides matching TRBD2. Trimming cost V 6 bases and J 5 bases; bases outside gene matches: 22. Germline V gene lookup returns CDR1 SGHRS and CDR2 YFSETQ. There are 20 residues in the CDR3. The CDR3 DNA is TGCGCCAGCACCTTATACCCACTAGCGGGAGCGGGTTCTTCGCACAATGAGCAGTTCTTC. Its translation is CASTLYPLAGAGSSHNEQFF.

The chain is built from TRBV6-1 and TRBJ1-2; the match to TRBD1 covers 8 bases. CDR3 length: 17 residues. The germline gives CDR1 MNHNS, CDR2 SASEGT. Trimming took 1 base from V and 6 from J; bases not matched to a gene: 13. CDR3 DNA sequence: TGTGCCAGCAGTGAAGGCCTCTCCAGGGGGCACACGGATGGCTACACCTTC. Amino acid sequence: CASSEGLSRGHTDGYTF.

This chain connects TRBV6-6 to TRBJ2-1, with TRBD2 identical over 8 bases. Germline assignment: CDR1 MNHNY and CDR2 SVGAGI (reference sequence). With 4 bases clipped from V and 4 bases from J, the junction kept 3 bases outside the gene matches. This CDR3 is 14 amino acids long. The CDR3 bases are TGTGCCAGCAGTTTAGCGGGATCATACAATGAGCAGTTCTTC. It codes for CASSLAGSYNEQFF.

The chain combines TRBV5-4 with TRBJ2-7, with D unresolved. Trimming left V 4 bases short and J 5 bases short, with 22 bases between. This CDR3 is 16 amino acids long. Germline CDR1 SGHNT, CDR2 YYREEE (reference sequence). The chain's CDR3 is CASSDLVGPWPDEQYF. The CDR3 DNA reads TGTGCCAGCAGCGACTTGGTCGGCCCGTGGCCCGACGAGCAGTACTTC.

V and J are TRBV19 and TRBJ1-1; weak D call: TRBD1 (6 bases). The CDR3 is made up of 15 amino acids. The germline V gene encodes CDR1 LNHDA and CDR2 SQIVND (reference sequence). V was trimmed by 7 bases and J by 3 bases, leaving 18 bases between them. The CDR3 sequence is CASTLRGAWDTEAFF. Written as DNA, the CDR3 is TGTGCCAGTACTTTACGGGGGGCATGGGACACTGAAGCTTTCTTT. Complete variable domain (other parts from reference TRBV19 and TRBJ1-1): DGGITQSPKYLFRKEGQNVTLSCEQNLNHDAMYWYRQDPGQGLRLIYYSQIVNDFQKGDIAEGYSVSREKKESFPLTVTSAQKNPTAFYLCASTLRGAWDTEAFFGQGTRLTVV.

This sequence joins TRBV2 and TRBJ1-6; D perhaps matches TRBD1 (6 bases). V lost 0 bases to trimming and J lost 7 bases, with 22 bases between them. Germline V gene lookup returns CDR1 SNHLY and CDR2 FYNNEI. The CDR3 sequence is 19 residues long. CDR3 DNA: TGTGCCAGCAGTGAAGCGGCGCCGGGACATTTCCTTAAGAATTCACCCCTCCACTTT. Amino acids: CASSEAAPGHFLKNSPLHF.

This clone was counted only a few times. The chain is built from TRBV6-6 and TRBJ2-1; possible D gene TRBD2, 6 bases. Germline CDR1 and CDR2: MNHNY and SVGAGI (reference sequence). The V end was cut by 7 bases, the J end by 10 bases, with 23 bases between. The CDR3 runs 15 residues. CDR3 in amino acids: CASTDPRGRLTEQFF. The DNA of the CDR3 is TGTGCCAGCACCGACCCCCGGGGGAGGCTCACAGAGCAGTTCTTC.

The V call is TRBV6-2 or TRBV6-3, the J call TRBJ2-2; 12 nucleotides line up with TRBD1. The trim removed 6 bases at V and 1 base at J, leaving 24 bases unmatched. Germline-derived CDR1 and CDR2 are MNHEY and SVGEGT. This CDR3 has 23 residues. In nucleotides, the CDR3 is TGTGCCAGCAGCCCACGGGGGGACAGGGGGCGCTTACTAGCGGTCCTGAACACCGGGGAGCTGTTTTTT. This translates into CASSPRGDRGRLLAVLNTGELFF.

This clone showed up just a few times. This sequence joins TRBV7-9 and TRBJ2-7; a possible D gene is TRBD2 (6 bases). Germline assignment: CDR1 SEHNR and CDR2 FQNEAQ (reference sequence). CDR3 length: 12 residues. Trimming shortened V by 4 bases and J by 3 bases, and 7 bases separated the two germline ends. CDR3 DNA: TGTGCCAGCAGCTCGGGACTCTACGAGCAGTACTTC. Translated, it gives CASSSGLYEQYF.

The chain carries TRBV24-1 and TRBJ2-5; 10 bases fit TRBD2. V lost 2 bases to trimming and J lost 7 bases; unmatched junction nucleotides: 9. Germline CDR1 and CDR2: KGHDR and SFDVKD. The CDR3 loop spans 16 amino acids. CDR3 protein: CATSDSSGGGKATQYF. CDR3 DNA sequence: TGTGCCACCAGTGATTCTAGCGGGGGAGGGAAAGCGACCCAGTACTTC.

The gene calls are TRBV5-8 and TRBJ2-1; 11 bases fit TRBD1. Germline V lookup: CDR1 SGHTS, CDR2 YDEGEE. The CDR3 has 18 residues. V was clipped by 4 bases and J by 4 bases; unmatched bases: 13. The CDR3 is CASSPGQGDRFQYNEQFF. The CDR3 DNA sequence: TGTGCCAGCAGCCCGGGACAGGGGGATCGGTTCCAATACAATGAGCAGTTCTTC.

In regard to this clone: Other DNA sequences in the sample encode the same CDR3. The CDR3 DNA reads TGTGCCAGCAGCACCCCGGGACAGGGTACCTACGAGCAGTACTTC. This gives the protein CASSTPGQGTYEQYF. This chain connects TRBV28 to TRBJ2-7; the match to TRBD1 covers 9 bases. CDR1 and CDR2 from the germline V gene are MDHEN and SYDVKM. V was pared by 6 bases and J by 2 bases, with 8 bases of the junction left unmatched. This CDR3 spans 15 amino acids. Full variable domain (outside the CDR3, taken from reference TRBV28 and TRBJ2-7): DVKVTQSSRYLVKRTGEKVFLECVQDMDHENMFWYRQDPGLGLRLIYFSYDVKMKEKGDIPEGYSVSREKKERFSLILESASTNQTSMYLCASSTPGQGTYEQYFGPGTRLTVT.

This chain uses TRBV28 with TRBJ2-5; 10 bases agree with TRBD1. V lost 8 bases, J lost 5 bases, and 14 bases stayed unmatched. Germline CDR1 is MDHEN and CDR2 is SYDVKM. CDR3 length equals 16 residues. CDR3 residues: CASRTPRQGARETQYF. The DNA for the CDR3 is TGTGCCAGCCGAACTCCCAGACAGGGGGCTAGGGAGACCCAGTACTTC.

The V gene is TRBV18, the J gene TRBJ2-6; D possibly corresponds to TRBD1 (6 bases). Germline assignment: CDR1 KGHSH and CDR2 LQKENI. V gave up 2 bases and J gave up 0 bases, with 14 bases separating them. CDR3 length: 18 amino acids. The CDR3 protein is CASSPNRVGSSGANVLTF. In nucleotides, the CDR3 is TGTGCCAGCTCACCAAACAGGGTAGGGAGCTCTGGGGCCAACGTCCTGACTTTC.

The rearrangement links TRBV19 to TRBJ1-2; 8 bases match TRBD1. The germline V gene has CDR1 LNHDA and CDR2 SQIVND (reference sequence). After removal of 10 bases from V and 8 bases from J, the junction contained 9 bases not matched to a gene. The CDR3 spans 12 residues. The CDR3 region has the DNA TGTGCCACCACGGACAGGGCCGGAGGCTACACCTTC. This gives the protein CATTDRAGGYTF.

The rearrangement joins TRBV11-2 to TRBJ2-7; TRBD2 aligns across 7 bases. V dropped 2 bases and J dropped 3; count of bases not matched to a gene: 7. Germline lookup yields CDR1 SGHAT and CDR2 FQNNGV. The CDR3 length is 15 residues. CDR3 residues: CASSLLLGGGYEQYF. DNA of the CDR3: TGTGCCAGCAGCTTATTATTGGGGGGGGGCTACGAGCAGTACTTC.

The chain links TRBV6-6 to TRBJ2-7; TRBD1 aligns across 8 bases. The length of the CDR3 is 15 residues. V shed 5 bases and J 0 bases; nucleotides not matched to a gene: 6. Germline V gives CDR1 MNHNY, CDR2 SVGAGI (reference sequence). CDR3: CASSDRDRFSYEQYF. The DNA for the CDR3 is TGTGCCAGCAGTGACCGGGACAGGTTCTCCTACGAGCAGTACTTC.

The J gene is TRBJ2-3, the V gene TRBV10-3, with 10 bases identical to TRBD2. Germline CDR1 ENHRY, CDR2 SYGVKD. J gave up 5 bases and V 10 bases, and 9 bases lay outside the gene matches. The CDR3 consists of 14 residues. CDR3 nucleotide sequence: TGTGCCACTGCGAGACTAGCGGGTGAAGATACGCAGTATTTT. This sequence encodes CATARLAGEDTQYF.

The rearrangement joins TRBV30 to TRBJ1-5; the match to TRBD1 covers 9 bases. The germline CDR1 and CDR2 sequences are GTSNPN and SVGIG (reference sequence). The trim removed 2 bases at V and 7 bases at J, leaving 9 bases unmatched. The CDR3 contains 15 residues. CDR3 sequence reads: CAWSPRGQGVQPQHF. The CDR3 nucleotides are TGTGCCTGGAGTCCCCGGGGACAGGGAGTACAGCCCCAGCATTTT.

The chain links TRBV30 to TRBJ1-1; D not certain. Trimming left V 5 bases short and J 7 bases short, with 14 bases between. This CDR3 region has 12 residues. CDR1 GTSNPN and CDR2 SVGIG come from the germline V gene (reference sequence). The CDR3 region has the DNA TGTGCCTGGTGGTCGGGGAGAGGTGAAGCTTTCTTT. It is translated as CAWWSGRGEAFF.